This record concerns one T cell receptor beta chain sequence. A much more abundant neighbour one base away suggests this may be a read error. CDR3 regions were amplified by Arm-PCR using iRepertoire HTBI primers to build TCR beta libraries. TCRdb reprocessed the multiplex PCR reads via MiXCR and lists one record per CDR3 protein. The sample comprises roughly 420,000 distinct CDR3 sequences, around 15% of which are singletons, and about 20% rests with the top ten. The data derive from a study of regulatory T cells in long-lasting Graves disease. Time point described: newly diagnosed GD, antithyroid drugs for less than 3 months. PBMCs were the source of the RNA used for TCR sequencing. Here the sequenced sample was peripheral blood mononuclear cells (PBMCs), taken at new diagnosis, from a patient treated with antithyroid drugs. The clonotype originates from a female donor with Graves disease.

The CDR3 reads CVTQGPAAGYGYTF. In DNA, the CDR3 is TGTGTCACCCAGGGGCCGGCGGCGGGCTATGGCTACACCTTC. The chain is built from TRBV19 and TRBJ1-2; possibly TRBD1 for D (6 bases). The germline V gene has CDR1 LNHDA and CDR2 SQIVND (reference sequence). The CDR3 length is 14 residues.